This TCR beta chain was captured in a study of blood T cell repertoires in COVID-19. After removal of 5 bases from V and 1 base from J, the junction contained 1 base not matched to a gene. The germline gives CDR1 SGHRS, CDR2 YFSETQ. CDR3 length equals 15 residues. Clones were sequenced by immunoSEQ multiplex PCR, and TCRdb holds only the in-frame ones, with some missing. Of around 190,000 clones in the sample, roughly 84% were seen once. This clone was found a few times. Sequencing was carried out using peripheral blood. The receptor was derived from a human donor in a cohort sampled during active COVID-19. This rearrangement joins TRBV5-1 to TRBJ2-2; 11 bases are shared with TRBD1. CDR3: CASRGQGVNTGELFF. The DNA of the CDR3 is TGCGCCAGCAGGGGACAGGGGGTGAACACCGGGGAGCTGTTTTTT.